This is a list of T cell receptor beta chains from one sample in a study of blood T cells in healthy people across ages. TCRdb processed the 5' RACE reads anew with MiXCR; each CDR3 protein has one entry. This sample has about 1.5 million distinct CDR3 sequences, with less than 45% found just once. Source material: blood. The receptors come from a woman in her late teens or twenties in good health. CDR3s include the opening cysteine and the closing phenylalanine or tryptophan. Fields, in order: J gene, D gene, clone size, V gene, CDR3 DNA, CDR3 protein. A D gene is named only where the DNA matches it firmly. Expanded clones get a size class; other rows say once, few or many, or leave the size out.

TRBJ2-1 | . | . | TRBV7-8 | TGTGCCAGCAGCTTAGCGGTGGGGGCGGCCCACAATGAGCAGTTCTTC | CASSLAVGAAHNEQFF
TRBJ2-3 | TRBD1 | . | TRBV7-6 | TGTGCCAGCAGCCCAGGACCAAGGACAGGCTTGGCAGATACGCAGTATTTT | CASSPGPRTGLADTQYF
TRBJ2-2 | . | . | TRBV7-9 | TGTGCCAGCAGGGGGGACGGCGGGGAGCTGTTTTTT | CASRGDGGELFF
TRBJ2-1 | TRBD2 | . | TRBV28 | TGTGCCAGCAGTCCTCTAGCGGGAGGTTTCAATGAGCAGTTCTTC | CASSPLAGGFNEQFF
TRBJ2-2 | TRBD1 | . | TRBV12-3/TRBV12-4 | TGTGCCAGCAGTTTGTACAGGGACAGTAACACCGGGGAGCTGTTTTTT | CASSLYRDSNTGELFF
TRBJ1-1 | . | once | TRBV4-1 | TGCGCCAGCAGCCATCCCCAAAAGGGGTACACTGAAGCTTTCTTT | CASSHPQKGYTEAFF
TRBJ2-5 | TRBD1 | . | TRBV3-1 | TGTGCCAGCAGCCGAGACAGGGGTTTAAAGACCCAGTACTTC | CASSRDRGLKTQYF
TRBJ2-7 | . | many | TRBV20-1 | TGCAGTGCTAGCCTAGCTAGCGACATATACGAGCAGTACTTC | CSASLASDIYEQYF
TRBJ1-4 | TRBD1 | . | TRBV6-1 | TGTGCCAGCAACAGGGGCTCGGGTGAAAAACTGTTTTTT | CASNRGSGEKLFF
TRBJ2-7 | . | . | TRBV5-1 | TGCGCCAGCAGCTTGGAGCTAGGCCACGAGCAGTACTTC | CASSLELGHEQYF
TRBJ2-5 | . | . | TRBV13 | TGTGCCAGCAGCGTCCGGGATGCGGTGGAGACCCAGTACTTC | CASSVRDAVETQYF
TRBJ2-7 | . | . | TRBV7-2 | TGTGCCAGCAGCTTAGGCACGTATTGGCTCTACGAGCAGTACTTC | CASSLGTYWLYEQYF
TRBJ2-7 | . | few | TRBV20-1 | TGCAGTGCTAGAGATAAAGGCTCCTACGAGCAGTACTTC | CSARDKGSYEQYF
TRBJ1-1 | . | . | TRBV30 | TGTGCCTGGAGTGTCCCCACTGAAGCTTTCTTT | CAWSVPTEAFF
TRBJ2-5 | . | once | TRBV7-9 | TGTGCCAGCAGCCTACATCATTGGCGGGCGACCTACAATGAGCAGTACTTC | CASSLHHWRATYNEQYF
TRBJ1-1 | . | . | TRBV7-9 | TGTGCCAGCAGGCGGATGGGCAGAGCCAACACTGAAGCTTTCTTT | CASRRMGRANTEAFF
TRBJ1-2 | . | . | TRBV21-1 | TGTGCCGGCAGCCTAAACACCGAGGGAGGCTACACCTTC | CAGSLNTEGGYTF
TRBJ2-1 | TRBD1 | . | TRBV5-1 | TGCGCCAGCAGAGGGGACAGGGAAGAGACCCAGTTCTTC | CASRGDREETQFF
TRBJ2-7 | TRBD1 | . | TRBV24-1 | TGTGCCACCAGTGACACCGGACAGGGTCTCTACAATGAGCAGTACTTC | CATSDTGQGLYNEQYF
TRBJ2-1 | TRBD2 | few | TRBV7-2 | TGTGCCAGCAGCAGTGACCGGGGGGGCAATGAGCAGTTCTTC | CASSSDRGGNEQFF
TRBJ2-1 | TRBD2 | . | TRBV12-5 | TGTGCTAGTGGCATGGGACTAGCGAATTACAATGAGCAGTTCTTC | CASGMGLANYNEQFF
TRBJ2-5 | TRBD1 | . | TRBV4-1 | TGCGCCAGCAGCCAAGGGCCGGGACAGGGATACAAACAAGAGACCCAGTACTTC | CASSQGPGQGYKQETQYF
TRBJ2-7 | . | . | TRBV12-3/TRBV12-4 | TGTGCCAGCAGTCCAAGGGGCAGGGGCCCCTACGAGCAGTACTTC | CASSPRGRGPYEQYF
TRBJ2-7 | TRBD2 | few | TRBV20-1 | TGCAGTGGGGAATTTAGCGGGGGGGCCTACGAGCAGTACTTC | CSGEFSGGAYEQYF